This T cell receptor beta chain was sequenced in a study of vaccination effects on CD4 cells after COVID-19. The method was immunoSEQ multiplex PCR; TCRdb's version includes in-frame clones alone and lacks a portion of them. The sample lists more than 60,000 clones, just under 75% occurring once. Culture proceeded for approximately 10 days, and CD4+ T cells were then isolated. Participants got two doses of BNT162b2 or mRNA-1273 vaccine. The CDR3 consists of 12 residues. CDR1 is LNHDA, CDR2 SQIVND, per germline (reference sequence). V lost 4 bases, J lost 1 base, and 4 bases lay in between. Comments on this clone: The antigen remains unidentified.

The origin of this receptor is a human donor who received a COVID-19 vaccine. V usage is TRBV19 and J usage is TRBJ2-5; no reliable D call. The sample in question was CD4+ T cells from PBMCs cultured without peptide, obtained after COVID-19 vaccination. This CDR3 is CASSNFQETQYF. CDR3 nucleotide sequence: TGTGCCAGTAGTAATTTCCAAGAGACCCAGTACTTC.